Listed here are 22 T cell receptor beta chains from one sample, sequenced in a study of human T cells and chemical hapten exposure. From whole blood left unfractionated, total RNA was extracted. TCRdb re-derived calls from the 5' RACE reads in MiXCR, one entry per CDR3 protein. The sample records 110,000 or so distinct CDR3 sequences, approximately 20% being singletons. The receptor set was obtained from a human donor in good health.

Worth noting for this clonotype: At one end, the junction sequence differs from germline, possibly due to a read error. The CDR3 DNA reads as TGTGACAGCAGACTACTACCCTCGGATGTTGAGCAGCAGTACTTC. As protein: CDSRLLPSDVEQQYF. The chain recombines TRBV6-2 or TRBV6-3 with TRBJ2-7; TRBD2 might be the D (5 bases). From germline, CDR1 is MNHEY and CDR2 SVGEGT. There are 15 residues in the CDR3.

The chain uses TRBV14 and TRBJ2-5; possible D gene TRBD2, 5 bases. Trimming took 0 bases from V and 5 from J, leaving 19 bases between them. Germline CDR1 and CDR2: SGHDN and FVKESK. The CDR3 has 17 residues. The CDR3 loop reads CASSQEGVDGPGETQYF. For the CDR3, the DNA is TGTGCCAGCAGCCAAGAGGGAGTCGACGGGCCGGGGGAGACCCAGTACTTC.

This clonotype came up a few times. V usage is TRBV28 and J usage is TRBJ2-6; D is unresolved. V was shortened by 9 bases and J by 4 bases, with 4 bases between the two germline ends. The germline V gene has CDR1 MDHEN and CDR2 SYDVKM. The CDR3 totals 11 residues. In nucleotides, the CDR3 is TGTGCCAGTCGGGGGGCCAACGTCCTGACTTTC. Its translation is CASRGANVLTF.

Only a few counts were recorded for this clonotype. CDR3 bases: TGCGCCAGCAGCCCCGGGGCGAGGTTCTCTGGGGCCAACGTCCTGACTTTC. This translates into CASSPGARFSGANVLTF. The chain recombines TRBV4-1 with TRBJ2-6; the D gene could be TRBD1 or TRBD2 (5 bases each). Trimming pared 4 bases from V and 0 bases from J, leaving 13 bases between. CDR3 size: 17 residues. CDR1 MGHRA and CDR2 YSYEKL come from the germline V gene.

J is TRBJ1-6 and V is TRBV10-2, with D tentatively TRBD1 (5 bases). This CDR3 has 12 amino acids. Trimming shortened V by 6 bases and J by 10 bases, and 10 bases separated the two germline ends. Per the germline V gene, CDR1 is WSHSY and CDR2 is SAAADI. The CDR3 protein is CASSRAGSPLHF. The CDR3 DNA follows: TGCGCCAGCAGCAGGGCCGGGTCACCCCTCCACTTT.

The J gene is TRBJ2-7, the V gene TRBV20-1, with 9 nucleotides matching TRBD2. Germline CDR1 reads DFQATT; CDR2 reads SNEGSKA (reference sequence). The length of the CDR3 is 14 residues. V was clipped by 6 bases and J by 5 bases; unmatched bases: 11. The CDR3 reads CSASSGSGIHEQYF. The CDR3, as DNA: TGCAGTGCAAGTAGCGGGAGCGGTATCCACGAGCAGTACTTC.

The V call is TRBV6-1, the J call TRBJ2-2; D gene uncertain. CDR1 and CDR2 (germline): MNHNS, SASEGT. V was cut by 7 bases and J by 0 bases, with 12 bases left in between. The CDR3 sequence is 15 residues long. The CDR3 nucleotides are TGTGCCAGCACCGGTAACAATGCGAACACCGGGGAGCTGTTTTTT. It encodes CASTGNNANTGELFF.

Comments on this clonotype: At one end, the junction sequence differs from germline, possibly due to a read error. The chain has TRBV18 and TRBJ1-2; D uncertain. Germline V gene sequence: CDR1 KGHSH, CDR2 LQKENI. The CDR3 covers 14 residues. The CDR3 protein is CASSRLGDNYGDTF. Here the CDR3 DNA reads TGTGCCAGCTCACGCCTAGGAGATAACTATGGCGACACCTTC.

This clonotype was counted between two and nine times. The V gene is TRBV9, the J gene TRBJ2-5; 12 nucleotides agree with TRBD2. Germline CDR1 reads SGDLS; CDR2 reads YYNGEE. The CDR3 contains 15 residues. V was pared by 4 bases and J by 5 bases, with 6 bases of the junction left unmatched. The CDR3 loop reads CASSRLAGDAETQYF. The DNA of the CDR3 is TGTGCCAGCAGCCGACTAGCGGGAGACGCTGAGACCCAGTACTTC.

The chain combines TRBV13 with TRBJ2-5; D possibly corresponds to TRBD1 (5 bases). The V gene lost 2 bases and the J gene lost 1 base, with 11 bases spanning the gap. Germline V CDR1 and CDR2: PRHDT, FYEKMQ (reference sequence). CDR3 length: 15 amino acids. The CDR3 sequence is CASSLRGHRQETQYF. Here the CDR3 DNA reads TGTGCCAGCAGCTTACGAGGACACCGCCAAGAGACCCAGTACTTC. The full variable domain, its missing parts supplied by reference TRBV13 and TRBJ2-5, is AAGVIQSPRHLIKEKRETATLKCYPIPRHDTVYWYQQGPGQDPQFLISFYEKMQSDKGSIPDRFSAQQFSDYHSELNMSSLELGDSALYFCASSLRGHRQETQYFGPGTRLLVL.

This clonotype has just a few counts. The CDR3 sequence is CASSGRTSANPNEQFF. CDR3 in DNA: TGTGCCAGCAGCGGACGGACTAGCGCCAATCCCAATGAGCAGTTCTTC. The chain is built from TRBV11-2 and TRBJ2-1; 9 nucleotides align to TRBD2. Germline lookup yields CDR1 SGHAT and CDR2 FQNNGV. Germline trimming cut 5 bases from V and 6 bases from J; bases unmatched to any gene: 11. The CDR3 totals 16 residues. Drawing the rest from reference TRBV11-2 and TRBJ2-1, the complete variable domain is EAGVAQSPRYKIIEKRQSVAFWCNPISGHATLYWYQQILGQGPKLLIQFQNNGVVDDSQLPKDRFSAERLKGVDSTLKIQPAKLEDSAVYLCASSGRTSANPNEQFFGPGTRLTVL.

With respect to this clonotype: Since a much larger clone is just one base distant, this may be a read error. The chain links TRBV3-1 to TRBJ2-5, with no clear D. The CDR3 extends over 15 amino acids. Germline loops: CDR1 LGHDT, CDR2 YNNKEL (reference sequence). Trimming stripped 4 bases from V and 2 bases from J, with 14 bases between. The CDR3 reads CASSPNPVRQETQYF. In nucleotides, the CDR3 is TGTGCCAGCAGCCCGAACCCCGTGCGACAAGAGACCCAGTACTTC.

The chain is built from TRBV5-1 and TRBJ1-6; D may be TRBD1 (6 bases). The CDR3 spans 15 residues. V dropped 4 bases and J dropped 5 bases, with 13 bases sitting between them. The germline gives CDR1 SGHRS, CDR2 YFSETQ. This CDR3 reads CASSHGTPDNSPLHF. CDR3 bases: TGCGCCAGCAGCCACGGGACACCGGATAATTCACCCCTCCACTTT.

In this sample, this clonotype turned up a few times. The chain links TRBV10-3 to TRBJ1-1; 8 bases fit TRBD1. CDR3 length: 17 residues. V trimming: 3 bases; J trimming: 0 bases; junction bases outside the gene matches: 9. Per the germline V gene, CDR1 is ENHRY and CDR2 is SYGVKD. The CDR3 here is CAISDHDRGKMNTEAFF. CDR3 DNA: TGTGCCATCAGTGACCACGACAGGGGCAAGATGAACACTGAAGCTTTCTTT.

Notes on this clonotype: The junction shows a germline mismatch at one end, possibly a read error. CDR3 region: CSAESGNSEAFF. In DNA form, the CDR3 reads TGCAGTGCAGAGTCCGGGAACTCTGAAGCTTTCTTT. The rearrangement uses TRBV20-1 and TRBJ1-1; D is uncertain. CDR3 length equals 12 residues. Germline V gene sequence: CDR1 DFQATT, CDR2 SNEGSKA (reference sequence).

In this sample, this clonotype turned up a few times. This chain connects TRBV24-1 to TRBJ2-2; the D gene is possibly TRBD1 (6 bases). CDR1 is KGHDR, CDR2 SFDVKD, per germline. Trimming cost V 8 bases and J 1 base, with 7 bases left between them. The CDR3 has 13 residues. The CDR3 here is CATTTGNTGELFF. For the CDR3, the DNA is TGTGCCACCACGACAGGGAACACCGGGGAGCTGTTTTTT.

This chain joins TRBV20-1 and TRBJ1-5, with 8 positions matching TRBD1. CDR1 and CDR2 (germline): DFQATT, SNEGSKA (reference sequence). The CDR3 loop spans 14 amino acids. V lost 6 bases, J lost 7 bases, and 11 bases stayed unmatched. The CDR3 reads CSASGTGGRQPQHF. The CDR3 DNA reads TGCAGTGCCTCGGGGACAGGAGGTCGACAGCCCCAGCATTTT.

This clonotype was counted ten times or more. The CDR3 DNA follows: TGTGCCAGCAGTCCCCCTCTGCTAGGTTACTATGGCTACACCTTC. Translating it yields CASSPPLLGYYGYTF. The chain recombines TRBV28 with TRBJ1-2; D not resolved. V lost 5 bases and J 3 bases, leaving 16 bases between the germline ends. CDR3 length: 15 amino acids. Germline loops: CDR1 MDHEN, CDR2 SYDVKM.

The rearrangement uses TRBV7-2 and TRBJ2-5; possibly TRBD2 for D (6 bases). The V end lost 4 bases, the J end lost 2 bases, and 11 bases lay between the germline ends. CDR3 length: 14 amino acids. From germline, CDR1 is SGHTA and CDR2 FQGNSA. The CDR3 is CASSSDGGQETQYF. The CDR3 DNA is TGTGCCAGCAGCTCGGACGGGGGTCAAGAGACCCAGTACTTC.

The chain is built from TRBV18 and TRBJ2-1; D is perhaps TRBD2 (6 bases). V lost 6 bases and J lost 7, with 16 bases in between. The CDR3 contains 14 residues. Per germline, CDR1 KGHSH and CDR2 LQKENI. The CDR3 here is CASSRTSNWNEQFF. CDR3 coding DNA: TGTGCCAGCTCCCGCACTAGCAACTGGAATGAGCAGTTCTTC.

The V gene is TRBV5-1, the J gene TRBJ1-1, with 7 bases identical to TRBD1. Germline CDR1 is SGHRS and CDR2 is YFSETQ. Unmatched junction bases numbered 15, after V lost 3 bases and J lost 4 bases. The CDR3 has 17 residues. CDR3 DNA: TGCGCCAGCAGCTCCAGACAGGGAACCACTACGGGCACTGAAGCTTTCTTT. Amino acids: CASSSRQGTTTGTEAFF. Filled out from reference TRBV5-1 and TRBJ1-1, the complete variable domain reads KAGVTQTPRYLIKTRGQQVTLSCSPISGHRSVSWYQQTPGQGLQFLFEYFSETQRNKGNFPGRFSGRQFSNSRSEMNVSTLELGDSALYLCASSSRQGTTTGTEAFFGQGTRLTVV.

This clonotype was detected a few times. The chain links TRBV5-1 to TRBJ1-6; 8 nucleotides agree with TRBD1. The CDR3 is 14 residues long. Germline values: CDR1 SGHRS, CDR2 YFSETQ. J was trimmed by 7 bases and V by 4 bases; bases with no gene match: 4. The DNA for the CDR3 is TGCGCCAGCAGCCGGACAGGGAACAATTCACCCCTCCACTTT. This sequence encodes CASSRTGNNSPLHF.